Given below is one T cell receptor beta chain in context. A much larger clonotype is one base distant, so this may be a read error. The sample originates from a study of human T cells and chemical hapten exposure. Time point of the sample: patch test 2, 6 weeks after DPC sensitization. Treatment reported: therapeutic diphenylcyclopropenone sensitization with weekly scalp DPC. The drawing of blood occurred before each patch test was applied. The CDR3 runs to 14 residues. Germline CDR1 reads MNHNY; CDR2 reads SVGAGI (reference sequence). The study used a library that attached unique molecular identifiers to individual cDNA molecules. Per the original data handling: Sample-level TCR yields exhibited a median of roughly 96,000, with a range of roughly 23,224 to 750,000. In TCRdb, the RACE reads were re-called with MiXCR into one record per CDR3 protein. The V and J calls here are based on TCRdb, not the publication. Among some 100,000 distinct CDR3 sequences, 9.2% were seen once, and the ten largest hold around 3.1%.

The source was whole blood, collected in connection with sensitization to the hapten diphenylcyclopropenone (DPC). The chain is built from TRBV6-6 and TRBJ2-7; D is tentatively TRBD1 or TRBD2 (5 bases each). The sequence was obtained from a woman between 35 and 50 years old with alopecia areata. Some clones in this sample may be carry-over from other donors' samples. The CDR3 here is CASRRYGGTYEQNF. CDR3 DNA sequence: TGTGCCAGCAGACGCTATGGGGGAACCTACGAGCAGAACTTC.